This T cell receptor (beta chain) derives from a study of cytomegalovirus exposure and HLA in healthy donors. Study outcomes and limitations: It was 150 to 200 TCR beta chains that were listed as cytomegalovirus-associated. CMV serostatus alone was available as immune exposure information. Reported results showed that the classifier diagnosed cytomegalovirus status with high specificity and sensitivity.

CDR3 size: 15 residues. Germline CDR1 and CDR2: SGHRS and YFSETQ. J gave up 3 bases and V 0 bases, and 5 bases lay outside the gene matches. Concerning this clone: Antigen specificity is unknown.

PCR involved 60 Vbeta and 13 Jbeta primers. How the authors handled the data: In a later analysis, 80 million or so unique TCR beta chains included roughly 11 million shared by two or more donors. The protocol was immunoSEQ multiplex PCR, while the TCRdb copy is restricted to in-frame clones and leaves out a portion. That table supplies the V and J calls and clone size; D and trimming were determined from the DNA. The sample carries 150,000 to 200,000 clones, roughly 70% recorded once. This chain links TRBV5-1 with TRBJ2-7; 8 bases match TRBD1. The receptor was isolated from a man aged 35 to 55 in good health and CMV-seropositive. Sequenced sample: PBMCs. The CDR3 here is CASSLGGTGLYEQYF. DNA for the CDR3: TGCGCCAGCAGCTTGGGAGGGACAGGTCTCTACGAGCAGTACTTC.